The 7 T cell receptor beta chains reported below all come from one sample, sequenced in a study of T-cell reconstitution after alpha-beta-depleted transplantation in children. Unique molecular identifiers were incorporated into the prepared TCRbeta library. TCRdb reanalysed the PCR reads using MiXCR and keeps one entry per CDR3 protein. The data hold around 500,000 distinct CDR3 sequences, with roughly an eighth observed a single time. The source material was PBMCs from the stem cell graft donor, sampled from the stem cell graft. These receptors were obtained from a human donor who donated a stem cell graft to a child with combined immunodeficiency.

The V call is TRBV12-3 or TRBV12-4, the J call TRBJ2-7; possible D gene TRBD1, 6 bases. This CDR3 has 12 residues. Between the trimmed V and J ends, which lost 6 bases and 7 bases, there was a span of 13 bases. CDR3 amino acids: CASSPGVWEQYF. CDR3 sequence (DNA): TGTGCCAGCAGCCCAGGGGTATGGGAGCAGTACTTC.

The chain joins TRBV9 to TRBJ2-1; the D gene is possibly TRBD2 (6 bases). The CDR3 totals 14 residues. V was trimmed by 0 bases and J by 6 bases, leaving 10 bases between them. In germline, CDR1 is SGDLS, CDR2 YYNGEE. The CDR3 DNA sequence: TGTGCCAGCAGCGTAGATGGGACTGTCAATGAGCAGTTCTTC. Translating it yields CASSVDGTVNEQFF. The whole variable domain, filled in from reference TRBV9 and TRBJ2-1, reads DSGVTQTPKHLITATGQRVTLRCSPRSGDLSVYWYQQSLDQGLQFLIQYYNGEERAKGNILERFSAQQFPDLHSELNLSSLELGDSALYFCASSVDGTVNEQFFGPGTRLTVL.

This clonotype showed up many times. The genes are TRBV12-3 or TRBV12-4 and TRBJ1-4; no clear D gene. Deletions cut 1 base from V and 7 bases from J, with 16 bases between. The CDR3 covers 16 residues. The CDR3 bases are TGTGCCAGCAGTTTAGAAGGCCCCATTCTCGGTGAAAAACTGTTTTTT. It yields the protein CASSLEGPILGEKLFF.

This clonotype appeared many times. The chain is built from TRBV7-9 and TRBJ2-7; a weak D match, TRBD1 (5 bases). The CDR3 covers 14 residues. Trimming left V 1 base short and J 5 bases short, with 12 bases between. Germline assignment: CDR1 SEHNR and CDR2 FQNEAQ (reference sequence). The CDR3 loop is CASSLVSRAHEQYF. DNA for the CDR3: TGTGCCAGCAGCTTAGTATCCAGGGCCCACGAGCAGTACTTC.

This clonotype has a count of ten or more. This sequence joins TRBV6-2 or TRBV6-3 and TRBJ2-1; no firm D call. V dropped 5 bases and J dropped 6 bases, with 5 bases sitting between them. Germline V gene lookup returns CDR1 MNHEY and CDR2 SVGEGT. The CDR3 runs 11 residues. CDR3 residues: CASSTVNEQFF. CDR3 in DNA: TGTGCCAGCAGTACAGTCAATGAGCAGTTCTTC.

In the case of this clonotype: Just one base apart from a much larger clone, this may be a read error. The chain recombines TRBV24-1 with TRBJ2-7; either TRBD1 or TRBD2 may fit D (5 bases each). The CDR3 loop spans 14 amino acids. Germline V gene lookup returns CDR1 KGHDR and CDR2 SFDVKD. The CDR3 region has the DNA TGTGCCACCAGTGACCGGGACGTCTCCTGCGAGCAGTACTTC. Amino acids: CATSDRDVSCEQYF.

This sequence joins TRBV14 and TRBJ2-7; D perhaps matches TRBD2 (6 bases). This CDR3 is 14 amino acids long. The ends were cut back, 4 bases at V and 3 bases at J, with 13 bases in the middle. From germline, CDR1 is SGHDN and CDR2 FVKESK. CDR3 sequence: CASSPGLGNYEQYF. The CDR3 bases are TGTGCCAGCAGCCCGGGACTCGGAAACTACGAGCAGTACTTC.